This T cell receptor (beta chain) was sequenced during a study of neurological immune-mediated disorders. Study-level results: The greatest degree of TCR clonal expansion was observed in HTLV-1-associated myelopathy, with the lowest in multiple sclerosis, below that of healthy controls.

Synthesis of cDNA used 5'RACE (with 10-nucleotide random UMIs). The output of every sequencing run exceeded 180 million TCR-beta sequences, derived from 15-18 subjects. One entry per CDR3 protein results from TCRdb running MiXCR on the 5' RACE reads. The profile covers more than 20,000 distinct CDR3 sequences, with 2.5% appearing a single time and about 2.5% taken by the ten largest. This clonotype was observed many times. No antigen is known for it. The CDR3 length is 17 residues. Germline CDR1 and CDR2: LGHNA and YSLEER. The ends were cut back, 0 bases at V and 0 bases at J, with 9 bases in the middle.

This receptor was obtained from a woman aged 50 to 65 with multiple sclerosis. Sequenced sample: PBMCs. J is TRBJ1-6 and V is TRBV4-3; no clear D gene. CDR3: CASSQDSGSSYNSPLHF. CDR3 nucleotides: TGCGCCAGCAGCCAAGATTCCGGCAGCTCCTATAATTCACCCCTCCACTTT.